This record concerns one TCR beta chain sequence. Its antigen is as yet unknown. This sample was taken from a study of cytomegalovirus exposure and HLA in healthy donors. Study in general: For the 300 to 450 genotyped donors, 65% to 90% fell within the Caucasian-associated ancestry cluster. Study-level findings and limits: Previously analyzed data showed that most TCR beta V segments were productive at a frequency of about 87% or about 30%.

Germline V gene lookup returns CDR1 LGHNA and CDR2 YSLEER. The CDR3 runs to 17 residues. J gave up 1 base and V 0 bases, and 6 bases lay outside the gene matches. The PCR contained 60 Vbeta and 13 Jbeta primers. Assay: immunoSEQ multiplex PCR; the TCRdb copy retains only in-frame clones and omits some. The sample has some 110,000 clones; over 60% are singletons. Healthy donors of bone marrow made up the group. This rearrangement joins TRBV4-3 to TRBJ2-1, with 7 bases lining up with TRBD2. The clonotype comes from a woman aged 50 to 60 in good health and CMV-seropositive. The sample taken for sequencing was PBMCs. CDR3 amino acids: CASSQERYGGSYNEQFF. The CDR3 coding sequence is TGCGCCAGCAGCCAAGAGAGGTACGGGGGGTCCTACAATGAGCAGTTCTTC.